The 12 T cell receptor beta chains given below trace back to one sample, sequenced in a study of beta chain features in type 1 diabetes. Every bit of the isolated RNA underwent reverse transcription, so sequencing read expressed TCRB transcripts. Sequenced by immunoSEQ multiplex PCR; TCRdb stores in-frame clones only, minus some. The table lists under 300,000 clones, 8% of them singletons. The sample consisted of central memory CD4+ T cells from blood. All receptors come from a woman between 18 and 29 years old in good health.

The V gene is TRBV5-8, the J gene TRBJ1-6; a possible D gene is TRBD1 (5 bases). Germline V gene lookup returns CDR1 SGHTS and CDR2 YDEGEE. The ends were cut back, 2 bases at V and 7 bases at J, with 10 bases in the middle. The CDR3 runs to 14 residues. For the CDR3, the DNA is TGTGCCAGCAGCTTAGCGGGGGAGAATTCACCCCTCCACTTT. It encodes CASSLAGENSPLHF.

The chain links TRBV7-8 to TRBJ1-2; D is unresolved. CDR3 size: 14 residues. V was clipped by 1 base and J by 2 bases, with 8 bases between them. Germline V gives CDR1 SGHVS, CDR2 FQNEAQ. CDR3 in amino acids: CASSLVKENYGYTF. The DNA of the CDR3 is TGTGCCAGCAGCTTAGTAAAGGAAAACTATGGCTACACCTTC.

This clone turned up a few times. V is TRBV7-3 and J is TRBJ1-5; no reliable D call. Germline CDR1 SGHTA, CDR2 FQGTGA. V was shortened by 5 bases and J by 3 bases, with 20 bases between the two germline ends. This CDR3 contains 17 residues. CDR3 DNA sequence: TGTGCCAGCAGCCCCCAAAAGGGCAAAGGGTCCAATCAGCCCCAGCATTTT. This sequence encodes CASSPQKGKGSNQPQHF.

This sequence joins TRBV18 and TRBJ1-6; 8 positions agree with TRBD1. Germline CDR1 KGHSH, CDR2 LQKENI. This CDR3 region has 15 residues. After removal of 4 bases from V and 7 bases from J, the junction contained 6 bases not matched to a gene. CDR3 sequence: CASSHGQGRNSPLHF. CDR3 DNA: TGTGCCAGCTCACACGGACAGGGTAGGAATTCACCCCTCCACTTT.

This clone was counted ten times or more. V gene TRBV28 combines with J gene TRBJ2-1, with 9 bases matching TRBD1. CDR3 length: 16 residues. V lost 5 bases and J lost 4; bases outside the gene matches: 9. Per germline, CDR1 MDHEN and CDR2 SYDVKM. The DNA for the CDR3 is TGTGCCAGCAGTCCCTGGACAGGGGATGGGTACAATGAGCAGTTCTTC. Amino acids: CASSPWTGDGYNEQFF.

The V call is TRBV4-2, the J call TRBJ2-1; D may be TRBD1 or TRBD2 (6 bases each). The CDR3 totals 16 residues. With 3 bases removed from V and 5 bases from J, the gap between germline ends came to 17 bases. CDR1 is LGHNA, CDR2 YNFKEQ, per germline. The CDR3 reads CASSQKPGGGDNEQFF. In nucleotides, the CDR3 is TGTGCCAGCAGCCAGAAACCCGGGGGCGGTGACAATGAGCAGTTCTTC.

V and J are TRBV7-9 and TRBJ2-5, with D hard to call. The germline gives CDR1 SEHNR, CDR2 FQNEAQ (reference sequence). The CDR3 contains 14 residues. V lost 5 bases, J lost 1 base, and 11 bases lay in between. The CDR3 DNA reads TGTGCCAGCAGCAGCAGGAAGATCCAAGAGACCCAGTACTTC. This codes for CASSSRKIQETQYF. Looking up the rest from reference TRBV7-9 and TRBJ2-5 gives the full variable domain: DTGVSQNPRHKITKRGQNVTFRCDPISEHNRLYWYRQTLGQGPEFLTYFQNEAQLEKSRLLSDRFSAERPKGSFSTLEIQRTEQGDSAMYLCASSSRKIQETQYFGPGTRLLVL.

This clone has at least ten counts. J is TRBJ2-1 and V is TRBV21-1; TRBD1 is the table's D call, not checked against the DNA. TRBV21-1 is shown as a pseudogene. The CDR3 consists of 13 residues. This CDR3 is CASSPRHVNEQFF. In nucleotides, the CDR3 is TGTGCCAGCAGCCCGCGACATGTCAATGAGCAGTTCTTC.

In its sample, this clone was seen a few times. The CDR3 is CASSTRTRQNTGELFF. Here the CDR3 DNA reads TGTGCCAGCAGCACCCGGACTAGGCAGAACACCGGGGAGCTGTTTTTT. V usage is TRBV5-4 and J usage is TRBJ2-2, with 7 bases lining up with TRBD2. The CDR3 loop spans 16 amino acids. Germline lookup yields CDR1 SGHNT and CDR2 YYREEE (reference sequence). V gave up 4 bases and J gave up 1 base; unmatched junction bases: 7.

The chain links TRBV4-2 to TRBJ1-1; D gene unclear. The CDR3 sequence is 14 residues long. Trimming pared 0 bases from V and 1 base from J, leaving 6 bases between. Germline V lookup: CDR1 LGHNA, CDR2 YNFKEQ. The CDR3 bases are TGTGCCAGCAGCCAAGATGGCCCGAACACTGAAGCTTTCTTT. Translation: CASSQDGPNTEAFF.

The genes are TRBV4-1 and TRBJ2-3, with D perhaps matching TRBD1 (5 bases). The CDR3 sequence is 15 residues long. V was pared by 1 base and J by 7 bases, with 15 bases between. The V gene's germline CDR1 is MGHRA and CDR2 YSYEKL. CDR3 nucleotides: TGCGCCAGCAGCCAAGGTTATCAGGGCTCATATACGCAGTATTTT. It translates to CASSQGYQGSYTQYF.

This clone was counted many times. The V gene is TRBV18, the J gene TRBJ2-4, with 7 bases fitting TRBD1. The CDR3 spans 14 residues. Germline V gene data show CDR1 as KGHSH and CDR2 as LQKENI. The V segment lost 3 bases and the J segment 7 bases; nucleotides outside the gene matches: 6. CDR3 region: CASSPTGQRNIQYF. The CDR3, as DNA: TGTGCCAGCTCACCCACGGGACAGCGTAACATTCAGTACTTC.